These T cell receptor beta chains were read from a single sample in a study of blood T cell repertoires in COVID-19. Repertoires were generated with immunoSEQ multiplex PCR, while TCRdb's copy carries only in-frame clones and drops some. The sample shows around 130,000 clones, around 82% of them seen only once. Sequencing was done on a sample of peripheral blood. Every receptor here comes from a woman in her 30s who had recovered from COVID-19. Each CDR3 is given with its conserved first and last residue. The D gene is left open where the match is weak. Some rows mark clone size as missing; the rest say once, few, many or name a class of expanded clone.

clone_size,v_call,j_call,d_call,cdr3_nt,cdr3_aa
NA,TRBV18,TRBJ2-3,TRBD2,TGTGCCAGCTCATCGGAGCGGGGAGGAGATACGCAGTATTTT,CASSSERGGDTQYF
NA,TRBV12-3/TRBV12-4,TRBJ1-5,TRBD1,TGTGCCAGCAGCTCGGGACAGAATCAGCCCCAGCATTTT,CASSSGQNQPQHF
NA,TRBV12-5,TRBJ2-2,TRBD2,TGTGCTAGTGGTTTGGGGGAGCGGGAGGGCCTGGCCGGGGAGCTGTTTTTT,CASGLGEREGLAGELFF
NA,TRBV9,TRBJ1-2,NA,TGTGCCAGCAGCGTAGTAAAGAGTATATCCAGCTACACCTTC,CASSVVKSISSYTF
NA,TRBV5-8,TRBJ2-1,NA,TGTGCCAGCAGCTGGTTGCGTCCGAATGAGCAGTTCTTC,CASSWLRPNEQFF
NA,TRBV19,TRBJ2-6,NA,TGTGCCAGTACCCCCCTCAGTGGGGCCAACGTCCTGACTTTC,CASTPLSGANVLTF
NA,TRBV4-2,TRBJ1-5,NA,TGTGCCAGCAGCCAAGATCCAGGACAGAGCAATCAGCCCCAGCATTTT,CASSQDPGQSNQPQHF
NA,TRBV11-2,TRBJ1-1,TRBD1,TGTGCCAGCAGCAGAGGGGCAGGGGGGAACACTGAAGCTTTCTTT,CASSRGAGGNTEAFF
NA,TRBV5-1,TRBJ2-1,TRBD2,TGCGCCAGCAGCGGGGGACTAGCGGTAACCTACAATGAGCAGTTCTTC,CASSGGLAVTYNEQFF
NA,TRBV11-3,TRBJ1-6,NA,TGTGCCAGCAGCTTCCGGGATAATTCACCCCTCCACTTT,CASSFRDNSPLHF
NA,TRBV15,TRBJ2-7,TRBD2,TGTGCCACCAGCAGAAACCTCCGGGAGGACAACTACGAGCAGTACTTC,CATSRNLREDNYEQYF
NA,TRBV7-8,TRBJ1-2,NA,TGTGCCAGCAGCTTAACAGTTAACTATGGCTACACCTTC,CASSLTVNYGYTF
NA,TRBV9,TRBJ2-3,TRBD1,TGTGCCAGCAGCGCCGACAGGGGCCACTTAATGTCTAGCACAGATACGCAGTATTTT,CASSADRGHLMSSTDTQYF
NA,TRBV11-2,TRBJ2-5,TRBD1,TGTGCCAGCAGCTCTTCGGACAGGGGACACCAAGGGACCCAGTACTTC,CASSSSDRGHQGTQYF
NA,TRBV4-1,TRBJ2-1,NA,TGCGCCAGCAGCCATATTAACCTAACCCCAGGGGACAATGAGCAGTTCTTC,CASSHINLTPGDNEQFF
NA,TRBV2,TRBJ2-1,TRBD1,TGTGCCAGCAGCGGGGACAGAGATGACAATGAGCAGTTCTTC,CASSGDRDDNEQFF
few,TRBV28,TRBJ1-6,NA,TGTGCCAGCAAGGGGGGGGCCACGACCAATAATTCACCCCTCCACTTT,CASKGGATTNNSPLHF
NA,TRBV11-2,TRBJ1-5,NA,TGTGCCAGCAGCTTAGATCGAGGTCAGCCCCAGCATTTT,CASSLDRGQPQHF
NA,TRBV5-4,TRBJ2-1,NA,TGTGCCAGCAGCTCGGACAGCAATGAGCAGTTCTTC,CASSSDSNEQFF
few,TRBV7-9,TRBJ1-5,NA,TGTGCCAGCAGCTTGACAAACGGATTCGATCAGCCCCAGCATTTT,CASSLTNGFDQPQHF
NA,TRBV3-1/TRBV3-2,TRBJ1-1,TRBD1,TGTGCCAGCAGAGACACCGGGACAGGGAGCACTGAAGCTTTCTTT,CASRDTGTGSTEAFF
NA,TRBV5-1,TRBJ2-7,NA,TGCGCCAGCAGCTTGCGCGGCTACGAGCAGTACTTC,CASSLRGYEQYF
once,TRBV9,TRBJ2-2,NA,TGTGCCAGCAGCTTCTCCACCGGGGAGCTGTTTTTT,CASSFSTGELFF
NA,TRBV19,TRBJ2-1,NA,TGTGCCAGCCGGGACTCAGGGTTGGGGTCCCACTACAATGAGCAGTTCTTC,CASRDSGLGSHYNEQFF
once,TRBV3-1/TRBV3-2,TRBJ2-3,NA,TGTGCCAGCAGTAAAGGTAGACTTAACCCCTTCGGGGATACGCAGTATTTT,CASSKGRLNPFGDTQYF
NA,TRBV6-2/TRBV6-3,TRBJ2-1,TRBD1,TGTGCCAGCGGTTTCAGGGGGCGGTCGAGGGCCCATGAGCAGTTCTTC,CASGFRGRSRAHEQFF
NA,TRBV3-1/TRBV3-2,TRBJ2-3,NA,TGTGCCAGCAGCCAAGGATTTGGCAGCACAGATACGCAGTATTTT,CASSQGFGSTDTQYF
NA,TRBV7-2,TRBJ2-5,NA,TGTGCCAGCAGCTTAACATGGCAGAAAGAGACCCAGTACTTC,CASSLTWQKETQYF
NA,TRBV2,TRBJ2-1,NA,TGTGCCAGCGCGGAGGGGGCTTTTGCCTACAATGAGCAGTTCTTC,CASAEGAFAYNEQFF
once,TRBV27,TRBJ2-3,NA,TGTGCCAGCAGCCCATGGCCCACAGATACGCAGTATTTT,CASSPWPTDTQYF
NA,TRBV7-3,TRBJ2-3,TRBD2,TGTGCCAGCAGCTTAAGGCTAGCGGGAGCAGATACGCAGTATTTT,CASSLRLAGADTQYF
NA,TRBV7-6,TRBJ2-3,NA,TGTGCCAGCAGCCCCGACAGGTTTTCTAGCACAGATACGCAGTATTTT,CASSPDRFSSTDTQYF
NA,TRBV27,TRBJ1-2,TRBD1,TGTGCCAGCAATGACCCTTACCTCGGACAGGGGCGAGATGAGGACTATGGCTACACCTTC,CASNDPYLGQGRDEDYGYTF
NA,TRBV24-1,TRBJ2-3,TRBD1,TGTGCCACCAGTGATGGGACAGGGATAGAGGAGAGGGATACGCAGTATTTT,CATSDGTGIEERDTQYF
NA,TRBV11-2,TRBJ1-2,TRBD1,TGTGCCAGCAGCTTAGAAAACAGGGGTAGTGTCTACACCTTC,CASSLENRGSVYTF
NA,TRBV14,TRBJ2-2,TRBD1,TGTGCCAGCAGCCAAGATCTAGGACAGGGGATTGACACCGGGGAGCTGTTTTTT,CASSQDLGQGIDTGELFF
NA,TRBV4-1,TRBJ1-2,TRBD1,TGCGCCAGCAGCCAAGATGTGACAGGGTCTCCTTATGGCTACACCTTC,CASSQDVTGSPYGYTF
NA,TRBV29-1,TRBJ1-1,TRBD1,TGCAGCGTTGAAGACAGGGGGTTGAGCACTGAAGCTTTCTTT,CSVEDRGLSTEAFF
NA,TRBV6-1,TRBJ1-5,TRBD1,TGTGCCAGCAGTGGTAGACAGGGGGCTGAAGTTGGGCCAATTAATCAGCCCCAGCATTTT,CASSGRQGAEVGPINQPQHF
NA,TRBV7-3,TRBJ2-4,TRBD1,TGTGCCAGCAGCCAGGGGGCAGGGGAGAACATTCAGTACTTC,CASSQGAGENIQYF
NA,TRBV3-1/TRBV3-2,TRBJ2-2,NA,TGTGCCAGCAGCCAAGACGGGGGGCTCAACACCGGGGAGCTGTTTTTT,CASSQDGGLNTGELFF
NA,TRBV7-9,TRBJ1-1,NA,TGTGCCAGCAGCCTCAACGGGGTTGAAGCTTTCTTT,CASSLNGVEAFF
NA,TRBV28,TRBJ2-1,TRBD1,TGTGCCAGCACTTCCGGGACAGGGGGCTACAATGAGCAGTTCTTC,CASTSGTGGYNEQFF
NA,TRBV6-5,TRBJ1-2,NA,TGTGCCAGCAGTAGTCACAGGATTCCTAACTATGGCTACACCTTC,CASSSHRIPNYGYTF
NA,TRBV10-3,TRBJ1-3,TRBD1,TGTGCCATCAGTGCTAACGCAGGGGGCAACTCTGGAAACACCATATATTTT,CAISANAGGNSGNTIYF
NA,TRBV5-1,TRBJ1-1,TRBD1,TGCGCCAGCAGCTTGACCGGGACAGGTACTGAAGCTTTCTTT,CASSLTGTGTEAFF
NA,TRBV30,TRBJ1-2,NA,TGTGCCTGGGGGGACACCGCTAACTATGGCTACACCTTC,CAWGDTANYGYTF
NA,TRBV11-2,TRBJ1-2,NA,TGTGCCAGCGCAACCCCAAGAGCCAGGGATGGCTACACCTTC,CASATPRARDGYTF
NA,TRBV7-2,TRBJ2-7,TRBD1,TGTGCCAGCAGCCTCCGGGACAGGGCGACCTACGAGCAGTACTTC,CASSLRDRATYEQYF